This T cell receptor (beta chain) comes out of a study of T-cell reconstitution after alpha-beta-depleted transplantation in children. The germline gives CDR1 SGHTA, CDR2 FQGTGA. V dropped 5 bases and J dropped 4 bases, with 13 bases sitting between them. The CDR3 totals 14 residues. Library preparation (for TCRbeta) was performed with unique molecular identifiers. One entry per CDR3 protein results from TCRdb running MiXCR on the PCR reads. The table lists around 96,000 distinct CDR3 sequences, 10% to 15% of them singletons. This clonotype showed up many times. The rearrangement links TRBV7-3 to TRBJ2-3; D possibly uses TRBD1 or TRBD2 (5 bases each). The source is a human donor who donated a stem cell graft to a child with inherited bone marrow failure. This specimen consisted of PBMCs from the stem cell graft donor, obtained from the stem cell graft. The CDR3 sequence is CASSAGTVSDTQYF. Here the CDR3 DNA reads TGTGCCAGCAGCGCCGGGACCGTATCAGATACGCAGTATTTT.